The clone carrying this T cell receptor beta chain showed up just a few times. Its antigen is as yet unknown. The data originate from a study of T cell repertoires in cytomegalovirus infection. A single record per CDR3 protein comes from TCRdb applying MiXCR to the reads. Here the sample spans approximately 770,000 distinct CDR3 sequences, 29% being singletons. The V end was cut by 6 bases, the J end by 4 bases, with 13 bases between. The CDR3 runs to 15 residues. Germline V CDR1 and CDR2: MDHEN, SYDVKM. The chain joins TRBV28 to TRBJ1-6; D remains unclear. This sample comprised cultured CD8+ T cells from PBMCs, obtained from culture after CMV antigen stimulation. The clonotype was recovered from a human donor in good health (CMV status not recorded). Some clones in this sample may be carry-over from other donors' samples. In nucleotides, the CDR3 is TGTGCCAGCAGCCCCCAGACCTTTTATAATTCACCCCTCCACTTT. Protein sequence: CASSPQTFYNSPLHF.